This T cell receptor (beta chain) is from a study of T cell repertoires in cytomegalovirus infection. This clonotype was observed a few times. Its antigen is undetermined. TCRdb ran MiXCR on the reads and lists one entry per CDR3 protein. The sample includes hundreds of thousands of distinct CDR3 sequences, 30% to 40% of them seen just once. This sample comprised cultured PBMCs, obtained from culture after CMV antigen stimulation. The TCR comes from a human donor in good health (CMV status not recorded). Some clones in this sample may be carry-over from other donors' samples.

Here the CDR3 reads CASSLSRGRNSPLHF. In nucleotides, the CDR3 is TGTGCCAGCAGCTTATCCAGGGGGAGAAATTCACCCCTCCACTTT. The chain carries TRBV7-8 and TRBJ1-6; 7 nucleotides agree with TRBD1. The germline V gene encodes CDR1 SGHVS and CDR2 FQNEAQ. V gave up 2 bases and J gave up 7 bases; unmatched junction bases: 5. The CDR3 sequence is 15 residues long.